The 18 T cell receptor beta chains in this list originate from one sample, sequenced in a study of blood T cell repertoires in COVID-19. Libraries were prepared by immunoSEQ multiplex PCR; TCRdb keeps only in-frame clonotypes and omits some of them. This table has roughly 79,000 clones, about 90% appearing once. The sequenced sample consisted of peripheral blood. The receptors come from a man aged 50 or older with active COVID-19.

This clone was detected only a few times. The rearrangement uses TRBV28 and TRBJ1-1; weak D call: TRBD1 (5 bases). The length of the CDR3 is 15 residues. Looked up from germline, CDR1 is MDHEN and CDR2 is SYDVKM. Trimming shortened V by 4 bases and J by 1 base, and 13 bases separated the two germline ends. CDR3 DNA sequence: TGTGCCAGCAGTTCCCCCGGGGGAAAGAACACTGAAGCTTTCTTT. Protein sequence: CASSSPGGKNTEAFF.

The chain couples TRBV6-5 to TRBJ2-7; TRBD1 is a possible D gene (6 bases). Germline CDR1 reads MNHEY; CDR2 reads SVGAGI. This CDR3 region has 13 residues. Trimming cost V 6 bases and J 3 bases, with 12 bases left between them. The CDR3 spells CASRTGSSYEQYF. The DNA of the CDR3 is TGTGCCAGCAGAACAGGGAGCAGCTACGAGCAGTACTTC.

This rearrangement joins TRBV11-3 to TRBJ1-6; 7 nucleotides line up with TRBD1. Losses at the gene ends were 1 base for V and 9 bases for J; bases not matched to a gene: 6. The germline V gene has CDR1 SGHNT and CDR2 YENEEA. The length of the CDR3 is 15 residues. The CDR3 is CASSLGQGDSSPLHF. As DNA, the CDR3 is TGTGCCAGCAGCTTAGGGCAGGGGGACTCTTCACCCCTCCACTTT.

The V call is TRBV28, the J call TRBJ2-5; 10 nucleotides match TRBD1. The CDR3 spans 18 residues. The V and J ends lost 6 bases and 5 bases, in that order; junction bases with no gene match: 18. Germline-derived CDR1 and CDR2 are MDHEN and SYDVKM. The CDR3 is CASSNPGTGVGYMETQYF. In DNA form, the CDR3 reads TGTGCCAGCAGCAACCCCGGGACAGGGGTAGGATACATGGAGACCCAGTACTTC.

The chain is built from TRBV7-8 and TRBJ2-1, with 11 bases that match TRBD2. From germline, CDR1 is SGHVS and CDR2 FQNEAQ. CDR3 length: 17 amino acids. The J segment lost 6 bases and the V segment lost 5 bases, leaving 12 bases of the junction unmatched. The DNA for the CDR3 is TGTGCCAGCAGCACCCGACTAGCGGGACTCATCAGCAATGAGCAGTTCTTC. Protein sequence: CASSTRLAGLISNEQFF.

CDR3 protein: CASTVQGAGGANVLTF. The CDR3 region has the DNA TGCGCCAGCACCGTACAGGGGGCAGGCGGGGCCAACGTCCTGACTTTC. V is TRBV5-1 and J is TRBJ2-6, with TRBD1 identical over 9 bases. The V gene's germline CDR1 is SGHRS and CDR2 YFSETQ. The trim removed 6 bases at V and 4 bases at J, leaving 8 bases unmatched. CDR3 length equals 16 residues.

This chain joins TRBV18 and TRBJ1-6, with D possibly TRBD1 on 6 matching bases. Germline V lookup: CDR1 KGHSH, CDR2 LQKENI. Between the trimmed V and J ends, which lost 4 bases and 7 bases, there was a span of 14 bases. The CDR3 runs 15 residues. The CDR3 region has the DNA TGTGCCAGCTCACAGGACGGACAGCTGAATTCACCCCTCCACTTT. It specifies CASSQDGQLNSPLHF.

J is TRBJ1-3 and V is TRBV4-3; D call uncertain. The V end lost 0 bases, the J end lost 1 base, and 4 bases lay between the germline ends. This CDR3 is built from 14 residues. CDR1 and CDR2 from the germline V gene are LGHNA and YSLEER. For the CDR3, the DNA is TGCGCCAGCAGCCAAGAAGAGTCTGGAAACACCATATATTTT. This gives the protein CASSQEESGNTIYF.

This rearrangement joins TRBV6-1 to TRBJ2-2; no clear D gene. This CDR3 contains 14 residues. CDR1 is MNHNS and CDR2 is SASEGT in the germline V gene. Trimming removed 3 bases from V and 4 bases from J, with 9 bases in between. CDR3 protein: CASSDTGSTGELFF. The CDR3 DNA reads TGTGCCAGCAGTGATACTGGTAGCACCGGGGAGCTGTTTTTT.

The chain combines TRBV28 with TRBJ1-1; D uncertain. Germline CDR1 reads MDHEN; CDR2 reads SYDVKM. The CDR3 is 15 amino acids. Deletions cut 2 bases from V and 1 base from J, with 11 bases between. The CDR3 protein is CASSLIGGGNTEAFF. The CDR3 DNA is TGTGCCAGCAGTTTAATAGGAGGTGGGAACACTGAAGCTTTCTTT.

CDR3 DNA: TGTGCCAGCAGCTTATCCCTTAGCTCCTACAATGAGCAGTTCTTC. Its translation is CASSLSLSSYNEQFF. V usage is TRBV7-9 and J usage is TRBJ2-1; no firm D call. The ends were cut back, 2 bases at V and 0 bases at J, with 8 bases in the middle. CDR1 is SEHNR and CDR2 is FQNEAQ in the germline V gene (reference sequence). The CDR3 is made up of 15 amino acids.

In DNA form, the CDR3 reads TGTGCCAGCATCCCGGGACAGAGGACCTACGAGCAGTACTTC. Translated, it gives CASIPGQRTYEQYF. This chain uses TRBV28 with TRBJ2-7, with 7 bases matching TRBD1. The CDR3 is 14 residues long. V was pared by 7 bases and J by 2 bases, with 8 bases of the junction left unmatched. Germline CDR1 MDHEN, CDR2 SYDVKM.

This sequence joins TRBV3-1 (or the pseudogene TRBV3-2) and TRBJ2-3; 9 nucleotides line up with TRBD2. CDR3 size: 15 residues. V gave up 6 bases and J gave up 1 base; unmatched junction bases: 5. The germline V gene has CDR1 LGHDT and CDR2 YNNKEL (reference sequence). CDR3 residues: CASRSTSGRTDTQYF. CDR3 nucleotide sequence: TGTGCCAGCAGGTCCACTAGCGGGCGCACAGATACGCAGTATTTT.

V gene TRBV6-5 combines with J gene TRBJ2-7; 9 bases align to TRBD1. CDR3 size: 16 residues. Trimming took 3 bases from V and 1 from J; bases not matched to a gene: 7. Germline V gives CDR1 MNHEY, CDR2 SVGAGI. The CDR3 sequence is CASSYHRGQGSYEQYF. DNA of the CDR3: TGTGCCAGCAGTTATCACAGGGGGCAGGGATCCTACGAGCAGTACTTC.

The chain links TRBV7-9 to TRBJ2-7; weak D call: TRBD2 (5 bases). The CDR3 has 12 amino acids. Deletions cut 5 bases from V and 3 bases from J, with 8 bases between. Per the germline V gene, CDR1 is SEHNR and CDR2 is FQNEAQ (reference sequence). CDR3 region: CASSRDLYEQYF. DNA of the CDR3: TGTGCCAGCAGCCGGGATCTCTACGAGCAGTACTTC.

The chain combines TRBV19 with TRBJ1-2, with TRBD1 matching over 7 bases. CDR3 size: 14 residues. V lost 4 bases, J lost 6 bases, and 8 bases stayed unmatched. Germline V gives CDR1 LNHDA, CDR2 SQIVND (reference sequence). CDR3 sequence reads: CASSTGQEYNGYTF. The CDR3 DNA follows: TGTGCCAGTAGTACCGGACAGGAATACAATGGCTACACCTTC.

The chain recombines TRBV18 with TRBJ1-2; D ambiguous. This CDR3 region has 17 residues. Germline assignment: CDR1 KGHSH and CDR2 LQKENI. V gave up 0 bases and J gave up 4 bases, with 18 bases separating them. CDR3 amino acids: CASSPPGVGPDRYGYTF. The DNA for the CDR3 is TGTGCCAGCTCACCACCCGGGGTGGGCCCCGACCGCTATGGCTACACCTTC. Looking up the rest from reference TRBV18 and TRBJ1-2 gives the full variable domain: NAGVMQNPRHLVRRRGQEARLRCSPMKGHSHVYWYRQLPEEGLKFMVYLQKENIIDESGMPKERFSAEFPKEGPSILRIQQVVRGDSAAYFCASSPPGVGPDRYGYTFGSGTRLTVV.

J is TRBJ2-1 and V is TRBV10-2, with a tentative D call TRBD2 (6 bases). Looked up from germline, CDR1 is WSHSY and CDR2 is SAAADI. This CDR3 has 18 amino acids. Trimming removed 2 bases at V and 1 base at J, with 18 bases between. The CDR3 is CASSEGWGGKGSYNEQFF. Written as DNA, the CDR3 is TGCGCCAGCAGTGAGGGGTGGGGAGGTAAAGGGTCCTACAATGAGCAGTTCTTC.